Sequencing of this T cell receptor (beta chain) was carried out in a study of OX40 agonist ivuxolimab in advanced cancers. Concerning the study at large: The costimulatory receptor OX40 (CD134) was targeted by ivuxolimab, a fully human IgG2 agonistic monoclonal antibody. Intravenous ivuxolimab was administered to patients every 2 weeks at six dose levels: 0.01, 0.1, 0.3, 1.5, 3 and 10 mg/kg. Of the approximately 50 dose-escalation patients, hepatocellular carcinoma was present in about 20, melanoma in about 15, renal cell carcinoma in 9 and head and neck cancer in 9. A male proportion of 70% to 90% and a mean age of roughly 55 years, ranging from roughly 23 to 80, were recorded for the dose-escalation cohort. Prior anti-PD-1, anti-PD-L1 or anti-CTLA-4 therapy was permitted, and approximately 40% of dose-escalation patients had received checkpoint inhibitors. Partial responses were achieved by three dose-escalation patients, of whom one had hepatocellular carcinoma and two had cutaneous melanoma. Peripheral TCRbeta sequencing was intended to test whether TCR sequence diversity was altered and clonal T-cell expansion was caused by ivuxolimab. The paper reports the monotherapy dose-escalation portion (N ≈ 50 patients) of the phase I ivuxolimab trial.

Notes on this clone: The antigen this receptor binds is unknown. No base-level quality is on record; no much larger clone is a single base apart.

Genomic DNA was isolated from the sorted cells so that the TCRbeta CDR3 region could be sequenced. TCRbeta CDR3 regions were sequenced using the immunoSEQ Assay. TCRdb took this table from immuneACCESS and kept in-frame rearrangements with V and J called. Such tables lack part of the clones; where checked against another copy, unresolved V genes explain under half of the gap, and the rest is unexplained. In all, the sample holds 45,000 or so clones, and 65% to 90% of those were seen once. The ten largest clonotypes hold about 2.4% of the sample. The paper as a whole reports these results and caveats: At doses from 0.1 to 3.0 mg/kg, clonal expansion was seen in both CD4+ and CD8+ blood T cells between baseline and week 6. After ivuxolimab, CD8+ T cells had more expanded clones than CD4+ T cells on average. Low levels of normalized T-cell clonal expansion were also seen in some patients who did not respond. Partial responders in the 0.1-3.0 mg/kg groups had among the lowest normalized peripheral clonal expansion, especially among CD8+ T cells. The antigen specificity of the clonally expanded peripheral T cells was not determined.

The CDR3 holds 13 amino acids from the cysteine to the phenylalanine. The entry retains the CDR3 DNA only, 39 bases that are in frame from base 1. As encoded in the germline V gene, CDR1 is SGHTA while CDR2 is FQGNSA. V trim: 6 bases; J trim: 4 bases; unmatched bases: 5. The trial excluded patients who had a history of autoimmune disease or were on systemic immunosuppression. In every dose cohort, peripheral blood was drawn for TCR sequencing at baseline, cycle 4 day 1, and cycle 7 day 1. The samples were drawn from a first-in-human, open-label, multicenter phase I dose-escalation trial of ivuxolimab. The trial enrolled adults with locally advanced or metastatic head and neck squamous cell, hepatocellular, melanoma or renal cell carcinoma. Before TCR sequencing, CD4+ and CD8+ T cells were separately sorted from peripheral blood.

The sample in question was CD4+ or CD8+ T cells sorted from blood, obtained in a trial of the OX40 agonist ivuxolimab. The TCR comes from an adult with an advanced solid tumor such as melanoma, head and neck, liver or kidney cancer. The V gene is TRBV7-2 and the J gene is TRBJ2-5; TRBD1 fits 7 bases in the junction. The DNA is as follows: TGTGCCAGCAGTAAGGACAGGCTAGAGACCCAGTACTTC. Its protein product is CASSKDRLETQYF.